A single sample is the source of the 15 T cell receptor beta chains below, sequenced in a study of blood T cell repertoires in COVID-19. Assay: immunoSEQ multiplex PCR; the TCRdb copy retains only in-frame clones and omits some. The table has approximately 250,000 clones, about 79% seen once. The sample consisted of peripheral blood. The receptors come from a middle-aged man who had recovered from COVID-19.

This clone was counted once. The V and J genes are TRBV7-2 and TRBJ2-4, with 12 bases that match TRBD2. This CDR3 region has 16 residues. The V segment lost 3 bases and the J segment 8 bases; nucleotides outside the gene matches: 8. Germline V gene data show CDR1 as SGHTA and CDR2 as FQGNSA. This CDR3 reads CASSFTTSGGADIQYF. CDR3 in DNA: TGTGCCAGCAGCTTCACGACTAGCGGGGGCGCAGACATTCAGTACTTC.

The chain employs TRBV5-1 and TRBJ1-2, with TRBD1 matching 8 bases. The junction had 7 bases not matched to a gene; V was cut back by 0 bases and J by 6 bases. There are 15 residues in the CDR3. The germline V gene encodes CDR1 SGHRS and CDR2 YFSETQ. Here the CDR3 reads CASSLEPGTGHGYTF. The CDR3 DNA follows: TGCGCCAGCAGCTTGGAGCCCGGGACAGGCCATGGCTACACCTTC.

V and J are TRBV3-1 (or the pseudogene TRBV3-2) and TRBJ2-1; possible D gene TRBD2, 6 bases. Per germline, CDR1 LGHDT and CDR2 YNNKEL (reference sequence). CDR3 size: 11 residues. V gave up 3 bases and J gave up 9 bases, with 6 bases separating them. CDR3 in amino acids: CASSQGGEQFF. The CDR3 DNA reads TGTGCCAGCAGCCAGGGAGGTGAGCAGTTCTTC.

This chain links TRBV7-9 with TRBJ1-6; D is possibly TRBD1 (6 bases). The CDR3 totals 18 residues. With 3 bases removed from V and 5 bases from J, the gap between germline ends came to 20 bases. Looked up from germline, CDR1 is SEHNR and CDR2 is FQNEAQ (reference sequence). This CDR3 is CASSFGPAPGGHNSPLHF. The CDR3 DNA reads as TGTGCCAGCAGCTTTGGACCAGCCCCGGGGGGGCATAATTCACCCCTCCACTTT.

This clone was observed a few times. The CDR3 bases are TGTGCCAGCAGCTTGCAGGCGGGAGGGCCTCACATTCAGTACTTC. It yields the protein CASSLQAGGPHIQYF. The V gene is TRBV5-4, the J gene TRBJ2-4; 9 bases line up with TRBD2. The J segment lost 8 bases and the V segment lost 1 base, leaving 7 bases of the junction unmatched. This CDR3 region has 15 residues. Germline V gives CDR1 SGHNT, CDR2 YYREEE (reference sequence). Using reference TRBV5-4 and TRBJ2-4 for the parts outside the CDR3, the full variable domain is ETGVTQSPTHLIKTRGQQVTLRCSSQSGHNTVSWYQQALGQGPQFIFQYYREEENGRGNFPPRFSGLQFPNYSSELNVNALELDDSALYLCASSLQAGGPHIQYFGAGTRLSVL.

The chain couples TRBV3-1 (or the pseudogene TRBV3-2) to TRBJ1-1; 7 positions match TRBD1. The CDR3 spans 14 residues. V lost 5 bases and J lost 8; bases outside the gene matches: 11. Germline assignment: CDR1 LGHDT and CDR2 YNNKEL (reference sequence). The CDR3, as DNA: TGTGCCAGCAGCTCTCCCCTTCCGACAGGGGAAGCTTTCTTT. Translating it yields CASSSPLPTGEAFF.

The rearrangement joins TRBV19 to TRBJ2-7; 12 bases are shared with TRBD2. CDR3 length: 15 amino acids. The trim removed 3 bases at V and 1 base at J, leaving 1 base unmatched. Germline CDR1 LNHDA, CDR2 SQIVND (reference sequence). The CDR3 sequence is CASSITSGGSYEQYF. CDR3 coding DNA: TGTGCCAGTAGTATTACTAGCGGGGGGTCCTACGAGCAGTACTTC.

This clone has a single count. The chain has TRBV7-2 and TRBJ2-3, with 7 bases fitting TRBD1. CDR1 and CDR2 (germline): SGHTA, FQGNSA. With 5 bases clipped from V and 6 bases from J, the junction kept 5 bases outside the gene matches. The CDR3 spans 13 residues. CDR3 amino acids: CASSTYRGDTQYF. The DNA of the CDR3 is TGTGCCAGCAGCACGTACAGGGGCGATACGCAGTATTTT.

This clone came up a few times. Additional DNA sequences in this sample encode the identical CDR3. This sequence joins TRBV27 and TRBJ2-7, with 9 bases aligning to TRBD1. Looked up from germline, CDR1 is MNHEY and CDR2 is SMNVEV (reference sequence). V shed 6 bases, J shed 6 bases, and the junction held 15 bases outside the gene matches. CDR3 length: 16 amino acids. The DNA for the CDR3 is TGTGCCAGCAGGATCCTGGCCGGGACAGGGAAAGGCGAGCAGTACTTC. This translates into CASRILAGTGKGEQYF.

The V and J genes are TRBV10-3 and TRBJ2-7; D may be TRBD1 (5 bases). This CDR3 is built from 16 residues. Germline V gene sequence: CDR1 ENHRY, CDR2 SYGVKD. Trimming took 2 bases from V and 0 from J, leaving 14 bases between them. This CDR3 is CAISEPGRVGSYEQYF. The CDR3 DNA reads TGTGCCATCAGTGAGCCAGGGCGTGTGGGCTCCTACGAGCAGTACTTC.

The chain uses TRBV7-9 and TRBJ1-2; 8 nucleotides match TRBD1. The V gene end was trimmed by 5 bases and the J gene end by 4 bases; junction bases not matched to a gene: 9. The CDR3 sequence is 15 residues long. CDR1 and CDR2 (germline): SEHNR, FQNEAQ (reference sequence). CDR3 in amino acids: CASSEQGGAIYGYTF. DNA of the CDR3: TGTGCCAGCAGCGAACAGGGGGGCGCAATCTATGGCTACACCTTC.

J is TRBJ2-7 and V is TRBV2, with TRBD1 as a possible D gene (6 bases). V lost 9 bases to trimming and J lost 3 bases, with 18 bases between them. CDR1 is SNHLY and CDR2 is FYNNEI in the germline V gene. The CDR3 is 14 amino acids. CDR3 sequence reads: CASTNQGSLYEQYF. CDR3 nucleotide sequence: TGTGCCAGTACAAATCAGGGGTCCCTCTACGAGCAGTACTTC.

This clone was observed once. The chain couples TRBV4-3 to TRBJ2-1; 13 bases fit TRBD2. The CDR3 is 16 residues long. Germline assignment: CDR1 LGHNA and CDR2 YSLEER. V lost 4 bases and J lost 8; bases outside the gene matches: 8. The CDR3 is CASSRRLAGGSDEQFF. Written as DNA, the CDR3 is TGCGCCAGCAGCCGACGACTAGCGGGAGGTTCGGATGAGCAGTTCTTC.

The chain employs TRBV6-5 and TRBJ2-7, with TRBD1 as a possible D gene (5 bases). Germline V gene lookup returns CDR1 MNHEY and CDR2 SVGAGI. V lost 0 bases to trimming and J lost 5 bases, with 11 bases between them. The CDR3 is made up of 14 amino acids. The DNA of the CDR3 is TGTGCCAGCAGTTACTCGGGGCATTTCCACGAGCAGTACTTC. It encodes CASSYSGHFHEQYF.

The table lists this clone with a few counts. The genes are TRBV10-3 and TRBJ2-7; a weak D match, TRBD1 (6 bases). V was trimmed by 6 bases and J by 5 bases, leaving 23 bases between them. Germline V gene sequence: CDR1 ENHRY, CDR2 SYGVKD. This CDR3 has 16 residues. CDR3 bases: TGTGCCATCAGCGCACGGGACGGACAGACCGACAACGAGCAGTACTTC. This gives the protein CAISARDGQTDNEQYF.